The source of this TCR beta chain is a study of cytomegalovirus exposure and HLA in healthy donors. Germline CDR1 reads MNHNS; CDR2 reads SASEGT. The CDR3 is 13 amino acids. Trimming removed 2 bases from V and 2 bases from J, with 6 bases in between. Findings and caveats of the study: In a later analysis, TCR beta V- and J-gene trimming was associated with a missense DCLRE1C variant. A few CMV-associated chains proved CMV antigen-specific in vitro.

PCR was performed using 60 Vbeta and 13 Jbeta primers. Using immunoSEQ multiplex PCR, the repertoire was profiled, and TCRdb retains in-frame clones only, with some absent. The repertoire holds 150,000 to 200,000 clones, with under 90% as singletons. With regard to this clone: Its specificity is not known.

V usage is TRBV6-1 and J usage is TRBJ1-2; D not resolved. The TCR originated in a male donor in good health and CMV-seronegative. Input material: PBMCs. CDR3 residues: CASSETRNYGYTF. Written as DNA, the CDR3 is TGTGCCAGCAGTGAAACAAGAAACTATGGCTACACCTTC.